The subject of this entry is one T cell receptor (beta chain). Its antigen is not known. With 60 Vbeta and 13 Jbeta primers, the PCR was carried out. This table comes from immunoSEQ multiplex PCR, and its TCRdb copy is limited to in-frame clones, with some not included. The profile shows 130,000 or so clones, 70% to 80% of them singletons. The record originates from a study of cytomegalovirus exposure and HLA in healthy donors. General study points: When analyzed later, a missense DCLRE1C variant was found to be linked to TCR beta V- and J-gene trimming. Data from an earlier analysis indicated that most TCR beta V segments were productive either about 87% or about 30% of the time.

This receptor was obtained from a female donor in good health and CMV-seronegative. Sequences were obtained from PBMCs.

The CDR3, as DNA: TGTGCCAGCAGCGCCCCGCCGGGGTCGAGCTCCTATAATTCACCCCTCCACTTT. Translating it yields CASSAPPGSSSYNSPLHF. The chain combines TRBV9 with TRBJ1-6; D call uncertain. Between the trimmed V and J ends, which lost 3 bases and 0 bases, there was a span of 16 bases. Germline CDR1 reads SGDLS; CDR2 reads YYNGEE. There are 18 residues in the CDR3.